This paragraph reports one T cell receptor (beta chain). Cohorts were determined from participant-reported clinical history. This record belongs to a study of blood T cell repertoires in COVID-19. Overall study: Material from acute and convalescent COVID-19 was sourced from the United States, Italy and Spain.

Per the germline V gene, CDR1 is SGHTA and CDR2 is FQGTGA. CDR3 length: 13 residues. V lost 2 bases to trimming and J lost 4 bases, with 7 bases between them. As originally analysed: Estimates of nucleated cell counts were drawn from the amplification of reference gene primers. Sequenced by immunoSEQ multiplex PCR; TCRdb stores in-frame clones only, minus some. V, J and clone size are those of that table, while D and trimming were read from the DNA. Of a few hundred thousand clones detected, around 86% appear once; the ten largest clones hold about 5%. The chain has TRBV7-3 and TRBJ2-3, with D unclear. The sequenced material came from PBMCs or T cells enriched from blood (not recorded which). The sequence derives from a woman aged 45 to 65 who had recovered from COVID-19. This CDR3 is CASSLLPADTQYF. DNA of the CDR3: TGTGCCAGCAGCTTACTCCCTGCAGATACGCAGTATTTT.